The 18 T cell receptor beta chains below were found in one sample sequenced in a study of CD4+ T cells in melanoma. Repertoires were generated with immunoSEQ multiplex PCR, while TCRdb's copy carries only in-frame clones and drops some. The repertoire holds about 10,000 clones, with around 67% as singletons. Sequencing was performed on cells from a culture (not recorded whether cultured in vitro). The source is a human donor with melanoma.

This clone turned up a few times. The junction departs from germline at one end; a sequencing error may be responsible. The gene calls are TRBV7-9 and TRBJ1-5, with D perhaps TRBD1 (5 bases). The CDR3 is 13 residues long. Germline V CDR1 and CDR2: SEHNR, FQNEAQ (reference sequence). In DNA, the CDR3 is TGTGCCAGCAGCTTAGATGGGCAGGGAGCGTTTGCATTT. It yields the protein CASSLDGQGAFAF.

This clone has a single count. This chain links TRBV11-2 with TRBJ1-5; D call uncertain. The germline CDR1 and CDR2 sequences are SGHAT and FQNNGV. The CDR3 totals 14 residues. Trimming shortened V by 0 bases and J by 0 bases, and 3 bases separated the two germline ends. The CDR3 loop is CASSLEISNQPQHF. In DNA form, the CDR3 reads TGTGCCAGCAGCTTAGAGATTAGCAATCAGCCCCAGCATTTT.

The V gene is TRBV19, the J gene TRBJ1-1; no clear D gene. This CDR3 has 14 amino acids. Trimming removed 3 bases at V and 0 bases at J, with 8 bases between. The germline gives CDR1 LNHDA, CDR2 SQIVND (reference sequence). The CDR3 DNA is TGTGCCAGTAGTATGGGGATTCTGAACACTGAAGCTTTCTTT. Protein sequence: CASSMGILNTEAFF.

This chain links TRBV6-6 with TRBJ1-4; D unresolved. The germline V gene encodes CDR1 MNHNY and CDR2 SVGAGI (reference sequence). This CDR3 spans 13 amino acids. The germline V and J ends were trimmed by 8 bases and 7 bases, with 14 bases remaining between them. DNA for the CDR3: TGTGCCAGCGGGCAGCGGACGGGTGAAAAACTGTTTTTT. It yields the protein CASGQRTGEKLFF.

This clone came up once. The genes are TRBV29-1 and TRBJ2-3; D uncertain. In germline, CDR1 is SQVTM, CDR2 ANQGSEA. This CDR3 is built from 14 residues. V gave up 4 bases and J gave up 6 bases, with 17 bases separating them. The CDR3 DNA reads TGCAGCGTTGTCAGTCGGAGCCTCGGGGATACGCAGTATTTT. As protein: CSVVSRSLGDTQYF.

V is TRBV19 and J is TRBJ2-6; D tentatively fits TRBD1 or TRBD2 (5 bases each). CDR1 LNHDA and CDR2 SQIVND come from the germline V gene (reference sequence). Trimming took 7 bases from V and 4 from J, leaving 17 bases between them. The CDR3 has 16 residues. The CDR3 nucleotides read TGTGCCAGTAATCGCCGCCCAGGGACGGGGGCCAACGTCCTGACTTTC. This codes for CASNRRPGTGANVLTF.

The J gene is TRBJ2-5, the V gene TRBV7-3; TRBD2 matches 9 bases. Germline CDR1 SGHTA, CDR2 FQGTGA. Trimming at V came to 2 bases and at J to 2 bases, leaving 6 bases not matched to a gene. The CDR3 loop spans 16 amino acids. CDR3 sequence reads: CASSLAGGGGQETQYF. The CDR3 DNA sequence: TGTGCCAGCAGCTTAGCTGGCGGGGGGGGTCAAGAGACCCAGTACTTC.

The V gene is TRBV6-5, the J gene TRBJ2-7; 11 nucleotides match TRBD1. The CDR3 sequence is 14 residues long. Germline loops: CDR1 MNHEY, CDR2 SVGAGI. The trim removed 7 bases at V and 4 bases at J, leaving 6 bases unmatched. The CDR3 sequence: CASISGQGAYEQYF. The CDR3 DNA sequence: TGTGCCAGCATCTCCGGACAGGGGGCTTACGAGCAGTACTTC.

The V gene is TRBV19, the J gene TRBJ1-5; possible D gene TRBD1, 6 bases. The ends were cut back, 4 bases at V and 4 bases at J, with 14 bases in the middle. Germline lookup yields CDR1 LNHDA and CDR2 SQIVND (reference sequence). The CDR3 runs to 15 residues. CDR3 in DNA: TGTGCCAGTAGTACCCATCAGGGGAGGAATCAGCCCCAGCATTTT. Its translation: CASSTHQGRNQPQHF.

The chain links TRBV6-6 to TRBJ1-1, with D perhaps matching TRBD1 (5 bases). CDR3 length: 13 amino acids. Trimming shortened V by 7 bases and J by 4 bases, and 13 bases separated the two germline ends. Germline loops: CDR1 MNHNY, CDR2 SVGAGI (reference sequence). In DNA, the CDR3 is TGTGCCAGCATGAGGGGAGGTAGCACTGAAGCTTTCTTT. Encoded protein: CASMRGGSTEAFF.

This clone was seen a single time. The V and J genes are TRBV5-4 and TRBJ1-1; D uncertain. Between the trimmed V and J ends, which lost 7 bases and 0 bases, there was a span of 19 bases. CDR1 and CDR2 from the germline V gene are SGHNT and YYREEE (reference sequence). The CDR3 runs 16 residues. This CDR3 reads CASLRLGYRMNTEAFF. CDR3 nucleotides: TGTGCCAGCTTACGACTGGGGTATCGCATGAACACTGAAGCTTTCTTT.

The V call is TRBV11-2, the J call TRBJ1-2; tentative D call: TRBD1 (5 bases). The CDR3 loop spans 16 amino acids. Germline assignment: CDR1 SGHAT and CDR2 FQNNGV. V shed 0 bases and J shed 8 bases, with 19 bases lying between them. The CDR3 region is CASSLDGGFGSRGYTF. CDR3 coding DNA: TGTGCCAGCAGCTTAGATGGGGGGTTTGGTTCCCGCGGCTACACCTTC.

CDR3 in amino acids: CASSGGPGSYNEQFF. DNA for the CDR3: TGTGCCAGCAGCGGGGGGCCGGGCTCCTACAATGAGCAGTTCTTC. The gene calls are TRBV11-2 and TRBJ2-1; D could derive from TRBD1 or TRBD2 (6 bases each). CDR1 SGHAT and CDR2 FQNNGV come from the germline V gene. The CDR3 runs 15 residues. V lost 5 bases and J 0 bases, leaving 11 bases between the germline ends.

CDR3 DNA sequence: TGTGCCAGCAGCTTTCCTAGCGGGGGGCTTGAGGAGACCCAGTACTTC. Translating it yields CASSFPSGGLEETQYF. This chain links TRBV4-2 with TRBJ2-5, with 11 bases lining up with TRBD2. The J segment lost 5 bases and the V segment lost 5 bases, leaving 10 bases of the junction unmatched. The germline CDR1 and CDR2 sequences are LGHNA and YNFKEQ. The CDR3 is 16 residues long.

This chain uses TRBV7-2 with TRBJ1-2, with 7 bases that match TRBD1. This CDR3 has 13 residues. Germline loops: CDR1 SGHTA, CDR2 FQGNSA. The J segment lost 3 bases and the V segment lost 5 bases, leaving 3 bases of the junction unmatched. The CDR3 protein is CASSEQGYYGYTF. The CDR3 coding sequence is TGTGCCAGCAGCGAACAGGGGTACTATGGCTACACCTTC.

The chain is built from TRBV7-9 and TRBJ2-5; 8 bases are a match to TRBD1. CDR1 SEHNR and CDR2 FQNEAQ come from the germline V gene (reference sequence). V was pared by 4 bases and J by 5 bases, with 9 bases of the junction left unmatched. CDR3 length: 15 residues. CDR3 residues: CASSSGQVEGETQYF. CDR3 nucleotide sequence: TGTGCCAGCAGCTCGGGACAGGTAGAGGGGGAGACCCAGTACTTC. Using reference TRBV7-9 and TRBJ2-5 for the parts outside the CDR3, the full variable domain is DTGVSQNPRHKITKRGQNVTFRCDPISEHNRLYWYRQTLGQGPEFLTYFQNEAQLEKSRLLSDRFSAERPKGSFSTLEIQRTEQGDSAMYLCASSSGQVEGETQYFGPGTRLLVL.

The rearrangement uses TRBV5-1 and TRBJ1-2; 12 nucleotides line up with TRBD1. Germline V lookup: CDR1 SGHRS, CDR2 YFSETQ. This CDR3 contains 18 residues. Trimming removed 4 bases from V and 7 bases from J; junction bases left unmatched: 17. CDR3 coding DNA: TGCGCCAGCAGCCGCGATTCCCAGGGGACAGGGGGCGGCGGTGGCTACACCTTC. Amino acids: CASSRDSQGTGGGGGYTF.

Here the CDR3 DNA reads TGCAGTGCTCAACATGACACTGAAGCTTTCTTT. Its protein product is CSAQHDTEAFF. The V and J genes are TRBV20-1 and TRBJ1-1; D unclear. The CDR3 length is 11 residues. The V gene lost 5 bases and the J gene lost 3 bases, with 7 bases spanning the gap. CDR1 and CDR2 from the germline V gene are DFQATT and SNEGSKA (reference sequence).